A single sample gave rise to the 21 T cell receptor beta chains below, sequenced in a study of follicular helper T cells after annual influenza vaccination. Specified time point: 2014-2015 season, 7 days after vaccination. Measured with immunoSEQ multiplex PCR; TCRdb has only the in-frame clones, and not every one. The repertoire holds roughly 15,000 clones, with approximately 84% as singletons. The specimen comprised CXCR5+ CD38- circulating T follicular helper cells from blood, sampled 7 days after influenza vaccination. This sample's subset: circulating Tfh, non-naive CD4+CXCR5+PD-1+ (ICOS+CD38+ or ICOS-CD38-). The receptor set was obtained from an adult who received the influenza vaccine.

J is TRBJ2-7 and V is TRBV19; weak D call: TRBD1 (5 bases). V was cut by 2 bases and J by 6 bases, with 20 bases left in between. This CDR3 is 16 amino acids long. CDR1 is LNHDA, CDR2 SQIVND, per germline (reference sequence). The CDR3 DNA sequence: TGTGCCAGTAGTATATATCAGCGATCAGGTAGGGGCGAGCAGTACTTC. It encodes CASSIYQRSGRGEQYF. Full variable domain (missing parts from reference TRBV19 and TRBJ2-7): DGGITQSPKYLFRKEGQNVTLSCEQNLNHDAMYWYRQDPGQGLRLIYYSQIVNDFQKGDIAEGYSVSREKKESFPLTVTSAQKNPTAFYLCASSIYQRSGRGEQYFGPGTRLTVT.

The CDR3 spells CASSLESPAKNIQYF. Written as DNA, the CDR3 is TGCGCCAGCAGCTTGGAAAGCCCTGCCAAAAACATTCAGTACTTC. The V and J genes are TRBV5-1 and TRBJ2-4; D is unresolved. V gave up 0 bases and J gave up 1 base, with 8 bases separating them. The CDR3 covers 15 residues. Germline values: CDR1 SGHRS, CDR2 YFSETQ.

The chain is built from TRBV5-1 and TRBJ2-2; the match to TRBD1 covers 7 bases. This CDR3 comprises 14 residues. Germline loops: CDR1 SGHRS, CDR2 YFSETQ. V was pared by 5 bases and J by 3 bases, with 4 bases of the junction left unmatched. CDR3 nucleotides: TGCGCCAGCAGTGAAGGGGGCTACACCGGGGAGCTGTTTTTT. Protein sequence: CASSEGGYTGELFF.

This clone was recorded only once. The chain is built from TRBV18 and TRBJ2-3; 7 nucleotides line up with TRBD2. Germline assignment: CDR1 KGHSH and CDR2 LQKENI. The CDR3 totals 16 residues. V shed 5 bases and J 5 bases; nucleotides not matched to a gene: 13. The CDR3 is CASSSYAGAGRDTQYF. CDR3 in DNA: TGTGCCAGCTCATCTTACGCGGGAGCGGGGAGAGATACGCAGTATTTT.

V and J are TRBV7-2 and TRBJ2-7; D perhaps matches TRBD2 (5 bases). Germline V lookup: CDR1 SGHTA, CDR2 FQGNSA. V was trimmed by 5 bases and J by 3 bases, leaving 14 bases between them. The CDR3 spans 14 residues. For the CDR3, the DNA is TGTGCCAGCAGCCCGGGGAGCGCGGACTACGAGCAGTACTTC. Translation: CASSPGSADYEQYF.

This chain links TRBV5-4 with TRBJ2-1; a weak D match, TRBD2 (6 bases). V dropped 4 bases and J dropped 15 bases, with 20 bases sitting between them. This CDR3 is built from 13 residues. CDR1 is SGHNT, CDR2 YYREEE, per germline (reference sequence). CDR3 protein: CASSNGTLRIGFF. The CDR3 bases are TGTGCCAGCAGCAACGGGACTCTACGGATCGGGTTCTTC.

The chain carries TRBV6-4 and TRBJ2-2; the D gene is possibly TRBD1 (6 bases). V was trimmed by 0 bases and J by 2 bases, leaving 7 bases between them. The length of the CDR3 is 15 residues. Germline V gene data show CDR1 as MRHNA and CDR2 as SNTAGT. Here the CDR3 reads CASSDSGQNTGELFF. CDR3 nucleotides: TGTGCCAGCAGTGACTCGGGACAAAACACCGGGGAGCTGTTTTTT.

There are a few counts of this clone. The V gene is TRBV7-9, the J gene TRBJ1-3; D not resolved. The germline V and J ends were trimmed by 5 bases and 4 bases, with 9 bases remaining between them. The V gene's germline CDR1 is SEHNR and CDR2 FQNEAQ (reference sequence). This CDR3 is 13 amino acids long. The CDR3 reads CASSLEFGNTIYF. The CDR3 coding sequence is TGTGCCAGCAGCCTTGAGTTCGGAAACACCATATATTTT.

V and J are TRBV7-3 and TRBJ1-2, with D tentatively TRBD1 (5 bases). Germline-derived CDR1 and CDR2 are SGHTA and FQGTGA. The CDR3 extends over 13 amino acids. V was pared by 5 bases and J by 5 bases, with 12 bases between. CDR3 sequence (DNA): TGTGCCAGCAGCCCCGGGGGGTTGTATGGCTACACCTTC. It codes for CASSPGGLYGYTF.

V is TRBV30 and J is TRBJ2-7; possible D gene TRBD1, 6 bases. V lost 0 bases, J lost 6 bases, and 18 bases lay in between. The CDR3 has 15 amino acids. Per germline, CDR1 GTSNPN and CDR2 SVGIG (reference sequence). Here the CDR3 reads CAWSVIWQGLIEQYF. The CDR3, as DNA: TGTGCCTGGAGTGTAATCTGGCAGGGGCTCATCGAGCAGTACTTC.

The chain joins TRBV28 to TRBJ1-4; a possible D gene is TRBD1 (6 bases). The CDR3 extends over 14 amino acids. The ends were cut back, 6 bases at V and 6 bases at J, with 14 bases in the middle. Germline CDR1 is MDHEN and CDR2 is SYDVKM. CDR3 region: CASRSGGLYEKLFF. The CDR3 bases are TGTGCCAGCAGGTCGGGGGGCTTGTATGAAAAACTGTTTTTT.

This rearrangement joins TRBV7-9 to TRBJ2-1, with unresolved D. Germline CDR1 reads SEHNR; CDR2 reads FQNEAQ (reference sequence). This CDR3 spans 12 amino acids. Trimming stripped 8 bases from V and 7 bases from J, with 12 bases between. The DNA of the CDR3 is TGTGCCAGCGCACCGCAGCGAAATGAGCAGTTCTTC. This sequence encodes CASAPQRNEQFF.

The V and J genes are TRBV14 and TRBJ1-4, with 8 bases lining up with TRBD1. The CDR3 runs 15 residues. The germline CDR1 and CDR2 sequences are SGHDN and FVKESK. V lost 4 bases, J lost 4 bases, and 5 bases stayed unmatched. The CDR3 loop is CASSLHRGVNEKLFF. DNA of the CDR3: TGTGCCAGCAGCCTTCACAGGGGGGTTAATGAAAAACTGTTTTTT.

The chain uses TRBV28 and TRBJ1-1; 8 bases map to TRBD1. The J segment lost 3 bases and the V segment lost 4 bases, leaving 7 bases of the junction unmatched. The CDR3 runs to 15 residues. The germline CDR1 and CDR2 sequences are MDHEN and SYDVKM. CDR3 sequence reads: CASSWPGGAYTEAFF. The CDR3 DNA follows: TGTGCCAGCAGTTGGCCAGGGGGCGCTTACACTGAAGCTTTCTTT.

The V call is TRBV28, the J call TRBJ1-2; 9 nucleotides align to TRBD1. Germline V gene sequence: CDR1 MDHEN, CDR2 SYDVKM. The CDR3 extends over 13 amino acids. V shed 11 bases and J 4 bases; nucleotides not matched to a gene: 8. CDR3 amino acids: CAVSGTGSYGYTF. CDR3 bases: TGTGCCGTCTCCGGGACAGGGTCCTATGGCTACACCTTC.

V usage is TRBV27 and J usage is TRBJ2-3, with 7 nucleotides matching TRBD1. Per the germline V gene, CDR1 is MNHEY and CDR2 is SMNVEV (reference sequence). V was clipped by 8 bases and J by 7 bases; unmatched bases: 15. The length of the CDR3 is 15 residues. As DNA, the CDR3 is TGTGCCAGCCTTGGGTGGGCAGGGGGTGAAAATACGCAGTATTTT. Its translation: CASLGWAGGENTQYF.

This clone occurred once. The genes are TRBV5-6 and TRBJ2-3, with D hard to call. Germline assignment: CDR1 SGHDT and CDR2 YYEEEE. The length of the CDR3 is 14 residues. V was clipped by 0 bases and J by 1 base, with 6 bases between them. The CDR3 is CASSLDYGTDTQYF. DNA for the CDR3: TGTGCCAGCAGCTTGGACTACGGCACAGATACGCAGTATTTT.

This rearrangement joins TRBV6-5 to TRBJ2-7; 9 positions match TRBD1. Germline V gene lookup returns CDR1 MNHEY and CDR2 SVGAGI. V dropped 9 bases and J dropped 3; count of bases not matched to a gene: 9. CDR3 size: 14 residues. The CDR3 is CASNTGTGNYEQYF. The CDR3 coding sequence is TGTGCCAGTAACACCGGGACAGGGAACTACGAGCAGTACTTC.

The CDR3 nucleotides read TGTGCCAGTAGTATTTTTGGGCAGGGGGCTTTGGCCGGGGAGCTGTTTTTT. Translation: CASSIFGQGALAGELFF. V gene TRBV19 combines with J gene TRBJ2-2; 8 bases match TRBD1. This CDR3 contains 17 residues. Germline CDR1 reads LNHDA; CDR2 reads SQIVND (reference sequence). The J segment lost 6 bases and the V segment lost 3 bases, leaving 12 bases of the junction unmatched.

This chain uses TRBV7-8 with TRBJ1-1; D may be TRBD1 (6 bases). Trimming took off 8 bases at V and 4 bases at J, with 17 bases between the two ends. Looked up from germline, CDR1 is SGHVS and CDR2 is FQNEAQ. The CDR3 loop spans 14 amino acids. The CDR3, as DNA: TGTGCCAGCTTAGCGGGGGGCATGGGCACTGAAGCTTTCTTT. Amino acids: CASLAGGMGTEAFF.

The chain combines TRBV6-5 with TRBJ2-3, with D unclear. V lost 2 bases, J lost 0 bases, and 6 bases lay in between. The germline V gene encodes CDR1 MNHEY and CDR2 SVGAGI. This CDR3 has 14 residues. This CDR3 reads CASSYQASTDTQYF. The CDR3 nucleotides are TGTGCCAGCAGTTACCAGGCAAGCACAGATACGCAGTATTTT.